These T cell receptor beta chains were read from a single sample in a study of tumor and adjacent non-tumor tissue in lung cancer. TCRdb passed the multiplex PCR reads through MiXCR, listing each CDR3 protein once. Of roughly 200,000 distinct CDR3 sequences detected, around 70% appear once; the ten largest clones hold under 30%. Sequences were obtained from lung tumor tissue. These receptors were collected from a man between 60 and 70 years old with non-small cell lung cancer. Both conserved end residues are trimmed from each CDR3. Size is stated for part of the rows, as once, few or many counts, or as a class when the clone is expanded.

v_gene	abundance	len	j_gene	CDR3aa
TRBV11-2	many	13	TRBJ1-6	ASSPRTGVNSPLH
TRBV12-3/TRBV12-4	NA	12	TRBJ2-2	ASRKGLVTGELF
TRBV20-1	NA	10	TRBJ2-7	NARRGINEQY
TRBV20-1	NA	16	TRBJ2-1	SALGDRGLTGTYNEQF
TRBV11-2	NA	11	TRBJ1-1	ASSPYLNAEAF
TRBV11-2	NA	12	TRBJ1-4	ASNLGQGSRRLV
TRBV28	NA	9	TRBJ2-5	ASGPLMAQY
TRBV11-2	NA	12	TRBJ2-1	ANSLTGPRNEQF
TRBV20-1	NA	15	TRBJ1-3	SARDPRQGQSGNTIY
TRBV10-3	NA	12	TRBJ1-3	AIRKRDQGNTIY
TRBV20-1	few	13	TRBJ1-2	SARDPIDAIYGYT
TRBV20-1	few	14	TRBJ2-5	SARPAIAGGQETQH
TRBV4-1	NA	12	TRBJ2-3	ASSQDRSVDTQY
TRBV20-1	NA	11	TRBJ2-1	NVTRTSDNEQF
TRBV6-5	NA	11	TRBJ1-1	ANMPAGSAEAF
TRBV11-2	NA	11	TRBJ2-7	ASSLDHGGEQY